This T cell receptor (beta chain) originates from a study of radiotherapy plus CTLA-4 blockade in lung cancer. Study-wide background: There were objective responses in roughly 17% of patients, and more than 30% had disease control.

Points on this clone: What it recognizes is unknown.

General observations from the study: There was expansion of tumor-derived TCR clones in blood after radiotherapy plus ipilimumab. Per reports, early blood T cell clone dynamics, plus interferon-beta, forecast response most strongly.

This table comes from immunoSEQ multiplex PCR, and its TCRdb copy is limited to in-frame clones, with some not included. Among about 24,000 clones listed, about two thirds were seen once. The specimen comprised peripheral blood, sampled from a patient treated with radiotherapy plus ipilimumab. The clonotype was recovered from a human donor with non-small cell lung cancer whose response to radiotherapy plus ipilimumab could not be evaluated.

The CDR3 loop reads CAWNSKGTGDQPQHF. The CDR3 coding sequence is TGTGCCTGGAACAGTAAGGGGACAGGCGATCAGCCCCAGCATTTT. The chain links TRBV30 to TRBJ1-5; 8 bases match TRBD1. V shed 4 bases and J 5 bases; nucleotides not matched to a gene: 10. From germline, CDR1 is GTSNPN and CDR2 SVGIG (reference sequence). This CDR3 is built from 15 residues.